The T cell receptor beta chain described here comes from a study of blood T cell repertoires in COVID-19. Study-wide background: Sources were T cells, B-cell-depleted T cells, or PBMCs; the material itself was cDNA or gDNA.

TCRdb keeps only in-frame clones here, not all; method: immunoSEQ multiplex PCR. Here the sample spans about 31,000 clones, 89% being singletons. V gave up 1 base and J gave up 9 bases; unmatched junction bases: 3. Germline V gene sequence: CDR1 SGHTA, CDR2 FQGNSA. The CDR3 spans 13 residues. This TCR was sampled from a woman aged 40 to 50 with active or convalescent COVID-19. Sequenced: peripheral blood. The rearrangement links TRBV7-2 to TRBJ1-2; 9 nucleotides match TRBD1. The CDR3 protein is CASSLGTGESYTF. Written as DNA, the CDR3 is TGTGCCAGCAGCTTAGGGACAGGGGAAAGCTACACCTTC.